The 20 T cell receptor beta chains listed next were all sequenced from one sample in a study of blood T cell repertoires in COVID-19. The table came from immunoSEQ multiplex PCR; TCRdb's copy has only in-frame clones and leaves some out. Among 300,000 to 450,000 clones, approximately 81% were seen once, and the ten largest hold approximately 3.7%. The sequencing input was peripheral blood. The receptors originated from a woman under 30 with acute or convalescent COVID-19.

V usage is TRBV28 and J usage is TRBJ1-5, with 8 bases fitting TRBD1. This CDR3 is 16 amino acids long. V lost 1 base and J lost 1; bases outside the gene matches: 3. Germline lookup yields CDR1 MDHEN and CDR2 SYDVKM. Here the CDR3 reads CASSLLAGGSNQPQHF. The CDR3 nucleotides read TGTGCCAGCAGTTTATTGGCAGGGGGCAGCAATCAGCCCCAGCATTTT.

The chain uses TRBV5-1 and TRBJ2-1; 8 positions agree with TRBD2. The CDR3 totals 16 residues. The ends lost 0 bases at V and 3 bases at J; junction bases unmatched: 5. Per the germline V gene, CDR1 is SGHRS and CDR2 is YFSETQ. The CDR3 region is CASSLEVSGVYNEQFF. The CDR3 DNA follows: TGCGCCAGCAGCTTGGAGGTTAGCGGGGTCTACAATGAGCAGTTCTTC.

The chain has TRBV6-1 and TRBJ2-1; D possibly corresponds to TRBD1 (5 bases). CDR3 length: 15 residues. Germline V gene sequence: CDR1 MNHNS, CDR2 SASEGT. Deletions cut 2 bases from V and 8 bases from J, with 16 bases between. The CDR3 DNA reads as TGTGCCAGCAGTGAATATGTGAGCAAAGGGGATGAGCAGTTCTTC. Translated, it gives CASSEYVSKGDEQFF.

Regarding this clone: At the DNA level, this CDR3 is encoded by other sequences in the same sample as well. CDR3 residues: CASSPQGYEQYF. The CDR3 nucleotides read TGTGCCAGCAGTCCCCAGGGCTACGAGCAGTACTTC. The J gene is TRBJ2-7, the V gene TRBV6-5; D is possibly TRBD1 (5 bases). The germline gives CDR1 MNHEY, CDR2 SVGAGI. This CDR3 spans 12 amino acids. V lost 5 bases and J 3 bases, leaving 8 bases between the germline ends.

The chain combines TRBV21-1 with TRBJ2-3; the table's D call, TRBD2, was not checked against the DNA. TRBV21-1 is assigned pseudogene status. CDR3 length: 18 residues. The CDR3 loop is CASSAPRTSGSPVDTQYF. In DNA form, the CDR3 reads TGTGCCAGCAGCGCCCCGAGGACTAGCGGGAGTCCCGTAGATACGCAGTATTTT.

The chain recombines TRBV6-6 with TRBJ1-1, with D hard to call. This CDR3 has 13 amino acids. The germline V and J ends were trimmed by 8 bases and 4 bases, with 14 bases remaining between them. The germline V gene encodes CDR1 MNHNY and CDR2 SVGAGI (reference sequence). The CDR3 loop is CASPSGIGTEAFF. CDR3 DNA: TGTGCCAGCCCCTCGGGAATTGGCACTGAAGCTTTCTTT.

The J gene is TRBJ1-4, the V gene TRBV2; 7 bases are shared with TRBD1. The CDR3 contains 15 residues. The germline V gene has CDR1 SNHLY and CDR2 FYNNEI. J lost 4 bases, V lost 5 bases, and 7 bases had no gene match. CDR3 region: CASSNFQGDNEKLFF. In nucleotides, the CDR3 is TGTGCCAGCAGTAACTTTCAGGGGGATAATGAAAAACTGTTTTTT.

The sample holds one count of this clone. This chain joins TRBV27 and TRBJ1-2; 7 bases fit TRBD1. CDR1 is MNHEY and CDR2 is SMNVEV in the germline V gene (reference sequence). The CDR3 is made up of 13 amino acids. V shed 5 bases and J 4 bases; nucleotides not matched to a gene: 4. CDR3 DNA: TGTGCCAGCAGTCCTAAGGGGGCCTATGGCTACACCTTC. This translates into CASSPKGAYGYTF.

This clone was seen once. The chain links TRBV5-1 to TRBJ2-7, with 8 bases lining up with TRBD2. The trim removed 2 bases at V and 4 bases at J, leaving 14 bases unmatched. CDR3 length: 17 residues. Germline V gene lookup returns CDR1 SGHRS and CDR2 YFSETQ. The CDR3 DNA follows: TGCGCCAGCAGCTTTGACAGCGGGAGTATCATCATGTACGAGCAGTACTTC. Its translation: CASSFDSGSIIMYEQYF.

This chain uses TRBV9 with TRBJ1-2; 7 bases line up with TRBD1. J was trimmed by 0 bases and V by 3 bases; bases with no gene match: 5. Germline V gene sequence: CDR1 SGDLS, CDR2 YYNGEE. This CDR3 is 15 amino acids long. The CDR3 protein is CASSATGRPNYGYTF. The CDR3 DNA follows: TGTGCCAGCAGCGCGACAGGGCGCCCTAACTATGGCTACACCTTC.

The gene calls are TRBV2 and TRBJ2-1; tentative D call: TRBD1 (5 bases). Trimming shortened V by 4 bases and J by 7 bases, and 17 bases separated the two germline ends. CDR1 SNHLY and CDR2 FYNNEI come from the germline V gene. The CDR3 has 15 residues. The CDR3 sequence: CASSGVRAQRNEQFF. The CDR3 nucleotides read TGTGCCAGCAGTGGAGTCAGGGCCCAGCGTAATGAGCAGTTCTTC. The full variable domain, rest sourced from reference TRBV2 and TRBJ2-1, is EPEVTQTPSHQVTQMGQEVILRCVPISNHLYFYWYRQILGQKVEFLVSFYNNEISEKSEIFDDQFSVERPDGSNFTLKIRSTKLEDSAMYFCASSGVRAQRNEQFFGPGTRLTVL.

The CDR3: CASSLGGALPTKGQYF. In DNA form, the CDR3 reads TGTGCCAGCAGTTTAGGGGGGGCTCTACCGACTAAGGGGCAGTACTTC. V gene TRBV27 combines with J gene TRBJ2-7, with D perhaps TRBD2 (7 bases). Trimming removed 2 bases from V and 9 bases from J, with 23 bases in between. The length of the CDR3 is 16 residues. The germline gives CDR1 MNHEY, CDR2 SMNVEV (reference sequence).

The chain carries TRBV28 and TRBJ2-5, with unresolved D. The CDR3 is made up of 13 amino acids. Germline CDR1 is MDHEN and CDR2 is SYDVKM. V lost 7 bases to trimming and J lost 5 bases, with 14 bases between them. CDR3 in amino acids: CASMEAIYETQYF. CDR3 sequence (DNA): TGTGCCAGCATGGAAGCGATCTACGAGACCCAGTACTTC.

The chain couples TRBV19 to TRBJ1-5; possible D gene TRBD1, 5 bases. Germline values: CDR1 LNHDA, CDR2 SQIVND (reference sequence). V gave up 4 bases and J gave up 9 bases, with 16 bases separating them. The CDR3 is 14 amino acids. CDR3: CASSTSRTTGPQHF. CDR3 nucleotides: TGTGCCAGTAGTACTAGTCGGACCACAGGGCCCCAGCATTTT.

This chain links TRBV19 with TRBJ2-1; D is undetermined. The CDR3 length is 15 residues. Between the trimmed V and J ends, which lost 7 bases and 0 bases, there was a span of 13 bases. Germline CDR1 reads LNHDA; CDR2 reads SQIVND (reference sequence). The DNA for the CDR3 is TGTGCCAGTAAGGTTCCACAGAGCTCCTACAATGAGCAGTTCTTC. It yields the protein CASKVPQSSYNEQFF. Looking up the rest from reference TRBV19 and TRBJ2-1 gives the full variable domain: DGGITQSPKYLFRKEGQNVTLSCEQNLNHDAMYWYRQDPGQGLRLIYYSQIVNDFQKGDIAEGYSVSREKKESFPLTVTSAQKNPTAFYLCASKVPQSSYNEQFFGPGTRLTVL.

CDR3 DNA sequence: TGTGCCAGCAGAAAACAGGAGTTGGAGACCCAGTACTTC. Translated: CASRKQELETQYF. The gene calls are TRBV6-5 and TRBJ2-5; D may be TRBD1 (5 bases). Between the trimmed V and J ends, which lost 6 bases and 5 bases, there was a span of 13 bases. There are 13 residues in the CDR3. In germline, CDR1 is MNHEY, CDR2 SVGAGI.

The rearrangement joins TRBV30 to TRBJ1-2, with D possibly TRBD1 on 5 matching bases. CDR3 length: 14 residues. V lost 1 base, J lost 1 base, and 10 bases lay in between. Per the germline V gene, CDR1 is GTSNPN and CDR2 is SVGIG (reference sequence). The chain's CDR3 is CAWSEGTLNYGYTF. For the CDR3, the DNA is TGTGCCTGGAGTGAGGGGACTCTTAACTATGGCTACACCTTC. The whole variable domain, filled in from reference TRBV30 and TRBJ1-2, reads SQTIHQWPATLVQPVGSPLSLECTVEGTSNPNLYWYRQAAGRGLQLLFYSVGIGQISSEVPQNLSASRPQDRQFILSSKKLLLSDSGFYLCAWSEGTLNYGYTFGSGTRLTVV.

This clone was seen a few times. The chain has TRBV2 and TRBJ2-2, with D perhaps matching TRBD1 (6 bases). This CDR3 is built from 15 residues. V was pared by 1 base and J by 7 bases, with 13 bases between. The germline CDR1 and CDR2 sequences are SNHLY and FYNNEI. The CDR3 nucleotides read TGTGCCAGCAGTGAAGGCAGGGGATATATCGGGGAGCTGTTTTTT. It is translated as CASSEGRGYIGELFF.

The V and J genes are TRBV27 and TRBJ2-5; 8 bases map to TRBD1. In germline, CDR1 is MNHEY, CDR2 SMNVEV (reference sequence). The V segment lost 2 bases and the J segment 2 bases; nucleotides outside the gene matches: 1. CDR3 length equals 14 residues. The CDR3 loop is CASSLTGGQETQYF. The CDR3 DNA sequence: TGTGCCAGCAGTTTAACAGGGGGGCAAGAGACCCAGTACTTC.

The rearrangement joins TRBV10-1 to TRBJ1-5; D gene uncertain. CDR3 length equals 11 residues. Germline assignment: CDR1 WNHNN and CDR2 SYGVQD (reference sequence). V shed 7 bases and J shed 5 bases, with 6 bases lying between them. The CDR3 DNA reads as TGCGCCAGCACTTGCGATCAGCCCCAGCATTTT. Its translation: CASTCDQPQHF.